A single sample gave rise to the 10 T cell receptor beta chains below, sequenced in a study of T cell responses to AZD1222 COVID-19 vaccine. Assay used: immunoSEQ multiplex PCR; TCRdb lists only in-frame clones, some missing. The data contain 140,000 to 150,000 clones, roughly 90% of them singletons. This specimen was peripheral blood, taken 28 days after the second AZD1222 dose. These receptors were collected from an adult who received the AZD1222 COVID-19 vaccine.

The DNA of the CDR3 is TGCGCCAGCAGTCAAGGGCGTCTTGGGCTAAGGGATTATGGCTACACCTTC. As protein: CASSQGRLGLRDYGYTF. The chain carries TRBV23-1 and TRBJ1-2, with D unclear. TRBV23-1 carries the ORF label, with uncertain function. Trimming shortened V by 2 bases and J by 5 bases, and 21 bases separated the two germline ends. The CDR3 is made up of 17 amino acids.

V and J are TRBV6-5 and TRBJ1-2; 11 bases line up with TRBD1. The CDR3 has 12 amino acids. Germline CDR1 reads MNHEY; CDR2 reads SVGAGI. After removal of 6 bases from V and 7 bases from J, the junction contained 1 base not matched to a gene. The CDR3 protein is CASRGQGGGYTF. The DNA of the CDR3 is TGTGCCAGCAGGGGACAGGGGGGTGGCTACACCTTC.

This rearrangement joins TRBV28 to TRBJ1-1; D possibly corresponds to TRBD1 (5 bases). This CDR3 is 14 amino acids long. CDR1 and CDR2 from the germline V gene are MDHEN and SYDVKM. V was shortened by 3 bases and J by 3 bases, with 11 bases between the two germline ends. The CDR3: CASSFWAGDTEAFF. The DNA of the CDR3 is TGTGCCAGCAGTTTCTGGGCGGGGGACACTGAAGCTTTCTTT.

The rearrangement uses TRBV30 and TRBJ2-1, with a weak D call TRBD2 (6 bases). CDR1 GTSNPN and CDR2 SVGIG come from the germline V gene (reference sequence). Trimming left V 0 bases short and J 9 bases short, with 15 bases between. The CDR3 sequence is 14 residues long. CDR3 region: CAWSVTAGIVEQFF. CDR3 bases: TGTGCCTGGAGTGTAACGGCGGGAATCGTTGAGCAGTTCTTC.

This clone was detected only once. The rearrangement uses TRBV15 and TRBJ2-7; 14 bases fit TRBD2. The CDR3 runs 19 residues. Germline V lookup: CDR1 LNHNV, CDR2 YYDKDF (reference sequence). With 0 bases clipped from V and 8 bases from J, the junction kept 15 bases outside the gene matches. CDR3: CATSRDSASYGTSGSQQYF. DNA for the CDR3: TGTGCCACCAGCAGAGATTCAGCTTCCTACGGGACTAGCGGGAGTCAGCAGTACTTC.

The chain recombines TRBV5-1 with TRBJ2-7; possible D gene TRBD2, 6 bases. The CDR3 runs to 17 residues. From germline, CDR1 is SGHRS and CDR2 YFSETQ. V shed 0 bases and J shed 0 bases, with 16 bases lying between them. The CDR3 DNA reads as TGCGCCAGCAGCTTGGTCCGGGGGAGTCAACTCTCCTACGAGCAGTACTTC. Its translation: CASSLVRGSQLSYEQYF.

The V gene is TRBV28, the J gene TRBJ1-3; D unclear. Trimming left V 5 bases short and J 4 bases short, with 6 bases between. Germline V gives CDR1 MDHEN, CDR2 SYDVKM. The CDR3 is made up of 12 amino acids. The CDR3, as DNA: TGTGCCAGCAGTAGCGGGGGAAACACCATATATTTT. The encoded protein is CASSSGGNTIYF. The whole variable domain, remainder taken from reference TRBV28 and TRBJ1-3, is DVKVTQSSRYLVKRTGEKVFLECVQDMDHENMFWYRQDPGLGLRLIYFSYDVKMKEKGDIPEGYSVSREKKERFSLILESASTNQTSMYLCASSSGGNTIYFGEGSWLTVV.

This chain links TRBV10-2 with TRBJ2-1; 9 bases fit TRBD2. Germline V gene sequence: CDR1 WSHSY, CDR2 SAAADI. The CDR3 has 14 amino acids. J gave up 5 bases and V 5 bases, and 4 bases lay outside the gene matches. CDR3 nucleotides: TGCGCCAGCAGTCGGACTAGCGTGGACAATGAGCAGTTCTTC. Its translation: CASSRTSVDNEQFF.

This chain connects TRBV3-1 (or the pseudogene TRBV3-2) to TRBJ2-7, with unresolved D. V dropped 0 bases and J dropped 4 bases, with 4 bases sitting between them. CDR3 length: 12 amino acids. CDR1 is LGHDT and CDR2 is YNNKEL in the germline V gene (reference sequence). The CDR3 spells CASSQEAYEQYF. In DNA form, the CDR3 reads TGTGCCAGCAGCCAAGAGGCGTACGAGCAGTACTTC.

In this sample, this clone turned up a few times. The genes are TRBV11-2 and TRBJ1-2, with 7 nucleotides matching TRBD1. Trimming removed 2 bases from V and 8 bases from J; junction bases left unmatched: 11. Germline-derived CDR1 and CDR2 are SGHAT and FQNNGV. The CDR3 totals 15 residues. The CDR3 nucleotides read TGTGCCAGCAGCTTATGGCGTACTGAGGGGGCAGGCTACACCTTC. This encodes CASSLWRTEGAGYTF. Based on the CDR3 plus reference TRBV11-2 and TRBJ1-2, the full variable domain is EAGVAQSPRYKIIEKRQSVAFWCNPISGHATLYWYQQILGQGPKLLIQFQNNGVVDDSQLPKDRFSAERLKGVDSTLKIQPAKLEDSAVYLCASSLWRTEGAGYTFGSGTRLTVV.